This is a list of T cell receptor beta chains from one sample in a study of cytomegalovirus exposure and HLA in healthy donors. Data came from immunoSEQ multiplex PCR; TCRdb stores just in-frame clones and leaves some out. The sample lists 190,000 or so clones, around four fifths occurring once. Sequenced: PBMCs. These receptors were collected from a man over 45 in good health and CMV-seronegative. CDR3s include the opening cysteine and the closing phenylalanine or tryptophan. A D gene is named only where the DNA matches it firmly. For some rows the clone size is stated as once, few or many, or as a class when expanded; others skip it.

DNA,CDR3,D,size,V,J
TGTGCCAGCACCCTCCGGGCGGGAACTAATGAAAAACTGTTTTTT,CASTLRAGTNEKLFF,.,.,TRBV27,TRBJ1-4
TGCGCCAGCAGCCCGCTCGGGCGGGGGGGAAGAAATCCAGATACGCAGTATTTT,CASSPLGRGGRNPDTQYF,TRBD2,few,TRBV4-1,TRBJ2-3
TGTGCCAGCAGCTTAACAGGACTAGCGTCCCCTAACTACGAGCAGTACTTC,CASSLTGLASPNYEQYF,TRBD2,.,TRBV7-3,TRBJ2-7
TGTGCCAGCAGCCGGAAGCTAGCGGGAGGGATGAACACCGGGGAGCTGTTTTTT,CASSRKLAGGMNTGELFF,TRBD2,few,TRBV14,TRBJ2-2
TGTGCCATCAGTGTCGGACAGGGGGCTTCCTACGAGCAGTACTTC,CAISVGQGASYEQYF,TRBD1,.,TRBV10-3,TRBJ2-7
TGTGCCAGTAGTCCAGACACGAGACGAGCTTTCTTT,CASSPDTRRAFF,.,.,TRBV19,TRBJ1-1
TGTGCCAGCAGCGTAGATCCGGGACTAACCTACGAGCAGTACTTC,CASSVDPGLTYEQYF,TRBD2,.,TRBV9,TRBJ2-7
TGTGCCAGTAGTGTTAAGAGCGGCGGAGTAAGAGGCTACACCTTC,CASSVKSGGVRGYTF,.,.,TRBV19,TRBJ1-2
TGTGCCAGCAGCTTCTTTCTGTCCGGGAATGAAAAACTGTTTTTT,CASSFFLSGNEKLFF,.,.,TRBV5-5,TRBJ1-4
TGTGCCAGCAGCGAACAGGGCCCGAACTATGGCTACACCTTC,CASSEQGPNYGYTF,.,.,TRBV6-1,TRBJ1-2
TGCGCCAGCAGCCAAGAAAATCGGAGGGACCGTAGACTAGCGGGTTCAACCTACGAGCAGTACTTC,CASSQENRRDRRLAGSTYEQYF,TRBD2,.,TRBV4-3,TRBJ2-7
TGCGCCAGCAGCCAAGGGCTAGCGGGGGTTGAGACCCAGTACTTC,CASSQGLAGVETQYF,TRBD2,.,TRBV4-3,TRBJ2-5
TGCGCCAGCAGCTCCGGACAGGGGCTCATTCAGTACTTC,CASSSGQGLIQYF,TRBD1,.,TRBV5-1,TRBJ2-4
TGTGCCTGGGGGGGGACCTACGAGCAGTACTTC,CAWGGTYEQYF,.,.,TRBV30,TRBJ2-7
TGTGCCAGCAGTGCAAACTCACCAGATACGCAGTATTTT,CASSANSPDTQYF,.,.,TRBV2,TRBJ2-3
TGTGCCAGCTCACCACCGGATATGAGGGAGCAGTACTTC,CASSPPDMREQYF,.,few,TRBV18,TRBJ2-7
TGTGCCAGCAGTTTATTCACTAGCGGGATATCTGCAGCGAACACCGGGGAGCTGTTTTTT,CASSLFTSGISAANTGELFF,TRBD2,.,TRBV27,TRBJ2-2
TGCGCCAGCAGCCCGGACTGGATGAACACTGAAGCTTTCTTT,CASSPDWMNTEAFF,.,.,TRBV4-1,TRBJ1-1
TGTGCCAGTCGGGCTGGGGACACCACTAATGAAAAACTGTTTTTT,CASRAGDTTNEKLFF,.,.,TRBV19,TRBJ1-4
TGTGCCAGCAGTCCCCTAGACAGGGGTAGCAATCAGCCCCAGCATTTT,CASSPLDRGSNQPQHF,TRBD1,.,TRBV27,TRBJ1-5
TGCGCCAGCAGCTCCTCCATGCCTATACTGGAGCAAGAGACCCAGTACTTC,CASSSSMPILEQETQYF,.,.,TRBV5-1,TRBJ2-5
TGTGCCAGCAGCTTAGACAATACCTACGAGCAGTACTTC,CASSLDNTYEQYF,.,.,TRBV7-3,TRBJ2-7
TGTTCCAGTGTTCGGGCAGGGGGCCGCTCCTATAATTCACCCCTCCACTTT,CSSVRAGGRSYNSPLHF,TRBD1,.,TRBV7-9,TRBJ1-6
TGTGCCAGCAGGGGGGGGGTCACTGCTGAAGCTTTCTTT,CASRGGVTAEAFF,.,.,TRBV6-1,TRBJ1-1
TGTGCCAGCAGTTTAAAGGCAGGGACCTACGAGCAGTACTTC,CASSLKAGTYEQYF,.,.,TRBV27,TRBJ2-7
TGTGCCAGCGGCCCTGGGACTTCTACCACAGATACGCAGTATTTT,CASGPGTSTTDTQYF,.,.,TRBV6-6,TRBJ2-3
TGTGCCAGCAGCCTCGGACTAGCGGGAGCCAATGAGCAGTTCTTC,CASSLGLAGANEQFF,TRBD2,.,TRBV5-6,TRBJ2-1
TGTGCCAGCAGCTCCCAGGTCAACTATGGCTACACCTTC,CASSSQVNYGYTF,.,once,TRBV11-2,TRBJ1-2
TGTGCCAGCAGCTTAGCCTCGTACAATGAGCAGTTCTTC,CASSLASYNEQFF,.,.,TRBV7-8,TRBJ2-1
TGTGCCAGCAGTCCCTCTAGCGTCAACCCCTACGAGCAGTACTTC,CASSPSSVNPYEQYF,.,.,TRBV28,TRBJ2-7
TGCGCCAGCAGCCGATCGGCTCAGGCAAACACTGAAGCTTTCTTT,CASSRSAQANTEAFF,.,.,TRBV4-3,TRBJ1-1
TGTGCCAGCATTTACAGAGGGAACACTGAAGCTTTCTTT,CASIYRGNTEAFF,.,.,TRBV6-6,TRBJ1-1
TGTGCCAGTAGTACCCGGACAGGGGCTACAAACACTGAAGCTTTCTTT,CASSTRTGATNTEAFF,TRBD1,few,TRBV19,TRBJ1-1
TGTGCCATCAGTGAAATGGTGGGGGGATCCTACGAGCAGTACTTC,CAISEMVGGSYEQYF,.,few,TRBV10-3,TRBJ2-7
.,CASSQTGLSGPNQPQHF,.,few,TRBV10-1,TRBJ1-5
TGTGCCAGCAGCTTGACTAGCGGGGGCATCTACAATGAGCAGTTCTTC,CASSLTSGGIYNEQFF,TRBD2,few,TRBV5-4,TRBJ2-1
TGTGCCAGCAGTAACCCAAAGTTTACAGGGTCTCCCTACGAGCAGTACTTC,CASSNPKFTGSPYEQYF,.,.,TRBV2,TRBJ2-7
TGTGCCAGCAGCTTGGGCCAGACGAACACCGGGGAGCTGTTTTTT,CASSLGQTNTGELFF,.,.,TRBV11-2,TRBJ2-2
TGTGCCAGCAGCTCTCAACTAGCGGGAGCCGGCAATGAGCAGTTCTTC,CASSSQLAGAGNEQFF,TRBD2,few,TRBV7-2,TRBJ2-1
TGTGCCAGCAGCCCAGGACAGGGAGAGGGGGAGCAGTACTTC,CASSPGQGEGEQYF,TRBD1,.,TRBV7-9,TRBJ2-7
TGTGCCAGTAGTCCGGGGGGACTAGCCTCCTACGAGCAGTACTTC,CASSPGGLASYEQYF,TRBD2,.,TRBV19,TRBJ2-7
TGTGCCAGCAGTTTAGGCAGTCTCTACGAGCAGTACTTC,CASSLGSLYEQYF,.,.,TRBV27,TRBJ2-7